The 21 T cell receptor beta chains below were found in one sample sequenced in a study of technical replicates of blood from a handful of donors. Sequencing used immunoSEQ multiplex PCR; TCRdb keeps in-frame clones, though not all of them. The sample yields about 56,000 clones, 93% seen once. Sequenced input: PBMCs. The receptors originated from a human donor in good health. Some clones in this sample may be carry-over from other donors' samples.

The rearrangement joins TRBV6-5 to TRBJ1-5, with D perhaps matching TRBD1 (5 bases). The CDR3 length is 15 residues. CDR1 MNHEY and CDR2 SVGAGI come from the germline V gene. Between the trimmed V and J ends, which lost 8 bases and 4 bases, there was a span of 18 bases. This CDR3 is CASSSGLGGNQPQHF. CDR3 DNA: TGTGCCAGCTCTTCAGGTTTGGGGGGGAATCAGCCCCAGCATTTT.

J is TRBJ2-1 and V is TRBV4-3; no reliable D call. The CDR3 covers 17 residues. Germline V lookup: CDR1 LGHNA, CDR2 YSLEER. The ends were cut back, 1 base at V and 2 bases at J, with 15 bases in the middle. CDR3 DNA: TGCGCCAGCAGCCAAGGGTTTGGCTCCCCAGCCTACAATGAGCAGTTCTTC. Translating gives CASSQGFGSPAYNEQFF.

This chain uses TRBV18 with TRBJ2-1; TRBD2 matches 12 bases. CDR3 length: 17 amino acids. J was trimmed by 4 bases and V by 3 bases; bases with no gene match: 7. Per germline, CDR1 KGHSH and CDR2 LQKENI. CDR3 protein: CASSPKGLAGSYNEQFF. In DNA, the CDR3 is TGTGCCAGCTCACCCAAGGGACTAGCGGGTTCGTACAATGAGCAGTTCTTC.

The chain links TRBV4-3 to TRBJ1-1; possible D gene TRBD1, 5 bases. The V gene lost 1 base and the J gene lost 5 bases, with 17 bases spanning the gap. Germline CDR1 reads LGHNA; CDR2 reads YSLEER. The CDR3 has 16 amino acids. For the CDR3, the DNA is TGCGCCAGCAGCCAAGTGGGTGGAGCAGGGAGGACTGAAGCTTTCTTT. Translating gives CASSQVGGAGRTEAFF.

The sample holds one count of this clone. V usage is TRBV2 and J usage is TRBJ1-6; 7 nucleotides align to TRBD1. J gave up 7 bases and V 6 bases, and 9 bases lay outside the gene matches. Per the germline V gene, CDR1 is SNHLY and CDR2 is FYNNEI. The CDR3 spans 15 residues. CDR3 amino acids: CASSHETGSNSPLHF. DNA of the CDR3: TGTGCCAGCAGCCACGAGACAGGGTCCAATTCACCCCTCCACTTT.

The rearrangement joins TRBV30 to TRBJ1-1; 7 bases agree with TRBD1. After removal of 8 bases from V and 0 bases from J, the junction contained 3 bases not matched to a gene. Germline CDR1 reads GTSNPN; CDR2 reads SVGIG (reference sequence). CDR3 length: 12 residues. CDR3 sequence: CAVGTVNTEAFF. The CDR3 DNA reads as TGTGCCGTTGGGACAGTGAACACTGAAGCTTTCTTT.

The chain is built from TRBV25-1 and TRBJ1-1; possible D gene TRBD1, 5 bases. The V gene's germline CDR1 is MGHDK and CDR2 SYGVNS. V lost 8 bases, J lost 1 base, and 8 bases lay in between. This CDR3 region has 12 residues. CDR3 amino acids: CASGGTNTEAFF. The CDR3 nucleotides read TGTGCCAGCGGAGGGACGAACACTGAAGCTTTCTTT.

The chain joins TRBV6-1 to TRBJ1-5, with D uncertain. Trimming shortened V by 0 bases and J by 7 bases, and 7 bases separated the two germline ends. CDR3 size: 13 residues. Germline CDR1 reads MNHNS; CDR2 reads SASEGT. For the CDR3, the DNA is TGTGCCAGCAGTGAAGCGCGGGGACAGCCCCAGCATTTT. Encoded protein: CASSEARGQPQHF.

The rearrangement uses TRBV7-9 and TRBJ1-2; no firm D call. Germline values: CDR1 SEHNR, CDR2 FQNEAQ (reference sequence). The length of the CDR3 is 16 residues. Trimming left V 5 bases short and J 5 bases short, with 21 bases between. The CDR3 region is CASSLPFGEKAYGYTF. CDR3 bases: TGTGCCAGCAGCCTCCCCTTTGGGGAGAAAGCTTATGGCTACACCTTC. The full variable domain, in which reference TRBV7-9 and TRBJ1-2 provide the parts outside the CDR3, is DTGVSQNPRHKITKRGQNVTFRCDPISEHNRLYWYRQTLGQGPEFLTYFQNEAQLEKSRLLSDRFSAERPKGSFSTLEIQRTEQGDSAMYLCASSLPFGEKAYGYTFGSGTRLTVV.

V is TRBV5-6 and J is TRBJ1-1, with D tentatively TRBD1 (6 bases). The CDR3 has 16 residues. In germline, CDR1 is SGHDT, CDR2 YYEEEE. Trimming removed 4 bases from V and 1 base from J, with 17 bases in between. In nucleotides, the CDR3 is TGTGCCAGCAGCCGAGCCCTTGGACAGTCGAACACTGAAGCTTTCTTT. Translating gives CASSRALGQSNTEAFF.

The chain uses TRBV6-6 and TRBJ2-1; 7 bases align to TRBD1. The CDR3 totals 13 residues. Germline CDR1 is MNHNY and CDR2 is SVGAGI (reference sequence). Trimming took 6 bases from V and 7 from J; bases not matched to a gene: 6. CDR3 sequence (DNA): TGTGCCAGCAGGAGAGGACAGGCAAATGAGCAGTTCTTC. This encodes CASRRGQANEQFF.

The chain carries TRBV6-5 and TRBJ2-7; TRBD1 agrees at 9 bases. V was pared by 2 bases and J by 4 bases, with 3 bases of the junction left unmatched. Germline CDR1 reads MNHEY; CDR2 reads SVGAGI. This CDR3 is 14 amino acids long. CDR3 sequence reads: CASSYGTGTYEQYF. CDR3 DNA sequence: TGTGCCAGCAGTTACGGGACAGGGACATACGAGCAGTACTTC.

V and J are TRBV6-1 and TRBJ1-2, with 10 bases aligning to TRBD1. Germline CDR1 MNHNS, CDR2 SASEGT. V trimming: 4 bases; J trimming: 4 bases; junction bases outside the gene matches: 6. The CDR3 is 15 amino acids. The CDR3 nucleotides read TGTGCCAGCAGTGTCCACCGGGACAGGGGCTATGGCTACACCTTC. Protein: CASSVHRDRGYGYTF.

The V gene is TRBV7-9, the J gene TRBJ2-7; no clear D. From germline, CDR1 is SEHNR and CDR2 FQNEAQ (reference sequence). Deletions cut 0 bases from V and 3 bases from J, with 12 bases between. The CDR3 spans 15 residues. The CDR3 coding sequence is TGTGCCAGCAGCTTAGCGGAGCCTACCTACTACGAGCAGTACTTC. Translated: CASSLAEPTYYEQYF.

Points on this clone: A read error may account for a junction end that differs from germline. This chain connects TRBV30 to TRBJ1-3; 7 bases align to TRBD1. Per germline, CDR1 GTSNPN and CDR2 SVGIG (reference sequence). The CDR3 length is 11 residues. CDR3 in amino acids: CAWSLKDRTHF. CDR3 coding DNA: TGTGCCTGGAGCCTAAAGGACAGGACCCATTTT.

This clone was detected only once. In the same sample, other DNA sequences code for this CDR3. The gene calls are TRBV6-1 and TRBJ1-1; 10 nucleotides line up with TRBD1. V dropped 4 bases and J dropped 4; count of bases not matched to a gene: 3. In germline, CDR1 is MNHNS, CDR2 SASEGT. The CDR3 is made up of 14 amino acids. CDR3 loop: CASSGQGAGTEAFF. CDR3 in DNA: TGTGCCAGCAGTGGACAGGGGGCTGGCACTGAAGCTTTCTTT.

V usage is TRBV5-1 and J usage is TRBJ2-2; TRBD1 agrees at 8 bases. V was clipped by 3 bases and J by 6 bases; unmatched bases: 7. CDR3 length equals 15 residues. Germline loops: CDR1 SGHRS, CDR2 YFSETQ. CDR3 in amino acids: CASSSGQGWAGELFF. In DNA form, the CDR3 reads TGCGCCAGCAGCTCTGGACAGGGCTGGGCCGGGGAGCTGTTTTTT.

The chain recombines TRBV9 with TRBJ2-6; 8 bases are shared with TRBD1. Germline loops: CDR1 SGDLS, CDR2 YYNGEE. The junction had 5 bases not matched to a gene; V was cut back by 4 bases and J by 2 bases. CDR3 length: 16 residues. CDR3 nucleotide sequence: TGTGCCAGCAGCATGACAGGGGACCCTGGGGCCAACGTCCTGACTTTC. This gives the protein CASSMTGDPGANVLTF. The full variable domain, completed using reference TRBV9 and TRBJ2-6, is DSGVTQTPKHLITATGQRVTLRCSPRSGDLSVYWYQQSLDQGLQFLIQYYNGEERAKGNILERFSAQQFPDLHSELNLSSLELGDSALYFCASSMTGDPGANVLTFGAGSRLTVL.

The chain links TRBV6-5 to TRBJ2-1, with 8 bases identical to TRBD2. Trimming took 6 bases from V and 4 from J; bases not matched to a gene: 8. The V gene's germline CDR1 is MNHEY and CDR2 SVGAGI. This CDR3 is 15 amino acids long. The CDR3 nucleotides read TGTGCCAGCAGAACAAGCGGGGGCTCATACAATGAGCAGTTCTTC. Amino acid sequence: CASRTSGGSYNEQFF.

In its sample, this clone was seen once. This chain links TRBV29-1 with TRBJ2-7; possible D gene TRBD2, 6 bases. This CDR3 contains 14 residues. V shed 6 bases and J shed 9 bases, with 24 bases lying between them. From germline, CDR1 is SQVTM and CDR2 ANQGSEA. CDR3: CSVGGRDGTPGQYF. CDR3 nucleotide sequence: TGCAGCGTGGGAGGCCGGGACGGAACCCCGGGGCAGTACTTC.

This sequence joins TRBV4-2 and TRBJ1-1; D possibly corresponds to TRBD1 (5 bases). The ends were cut back, 4 bases at V and 4 bases at J, with 19 bases in the middle. Per the germline V gene, CDR1 is LGHNA and CDR2 is YNFKEQ. This CDR3 is built from 16 residues. CDR3 nucleotide sequence: TGTGCCAGCAGCCTCAAAATAGGGGCAAGGGTCACTGAAGCTTTCTTT. It encodes CASSLKIGARVTEAFF.